This T cell receptor beta chain originates from a study of blood T cell repertoires in COVID-19 (TCRdb year 2020). Study-level background: Collaborator samples came from the United States, Italy and Spain and covered acute and convalescent phases of COVID-19. Sample metadata almost always included a de-identified subject ID, COVID-19 status, age in years and sex. Where available, HLA class I and class II types were obtained from metadata supplied by the sample provider rather than from assay-based typing. Samples were obtained from the ongoing ImmuneRACE study (first 160 participants) and from roughly 1,300 subjects provided by 6 global collaborators. The repertoires were released in a freely available public database intended as a resource for research on the immune response to SARS-CoV-2. The prospective study material was composed of cDNA or gDNA derived from T cells, B-cell-depleted T cells, or PBMCs. The dataset comprised deeply sampled blood TCRbeta repertoires from subjects exposed to, actively infected with, or recovered from COVID-19.

Participants in the prospective study were enrolled through a virtual design, were aged roughly 18 to 100 years, and lived in approximately 25 United States geographic areas. To assign participants to cohorts, the prospective study relied on clinical history that participants themselves reported in a screening survey and a study questionnaire. For ImmuneRACE Cohort 3, a participant was defined as recovered based on two consecutive negative NP/OP PCR tests, clearance by a healthcare professional, or resolution of symptoms. Mobile phlebotomists in the prospective study collected whole blood, serum and a nasopharyngeal or oropharyngeal swab from every participant. Participants in the prospective study had the option to provide additional blood draws and questionnaires over a 2-month period. Before DNA extraction, prospective study blood samples were shipped either frozen or at room temperature. A note on this clone: Its recognized antigen is unknown. No clone much larger than this one lies a single base away; base qualities are absent.

The V end loses 0 bases and the J end loses 0 bases, and a stretch of 12 bases separates them. The CDR3 covers 16 residues, taking in both the cysteine and the phenylalanine. The CDR3 DNA has 48 bases and is translated from base 1. CDR1 and CDR2, looked up from the germline V gene (reference sequence), are LNHNV and YYDKDF. What the study reported, not specific to this receptor: The amount of clinical and demographic metadata varied by source and participant and was provided uncurated.

TCRbeta CDR3 regions were amplified from genomic DNA using the immunoSEQ Assay, a bias-controlled multiplex PCR. The study's processing was this. Nucleated cell counts per sample were estimated from amplification of reference gene primers within the assay. To quantify the absolute abundance of each unique TCRbeta CDR3 rearrangement, sequence reads were collapsed and filtered. For each sample, productive Simpson clonality was calculated by taking the square root of Simpson's diversity index across productive rearrangements. TCRdb's version of the immuneACCESS table is confined to in-frame rearrangements and falls short of the full clone set. An unresolved V gene accounts for under half of the shortfall where checked; the remainder is of unknown origin. The DNA gave D and trimming, while V, J and clone size come from that table. Present in this sample are a few hundred thousand clones, over 75% of which were seen just once. 1.5% to 2% of the sample lies in the top ten.

The specimen was PBMCs or T cells enriched from blood (not recorded which). The rearrangement combines TRBV15 with TRBJ2-7, with the identity of the D gene unclear. The sequence derives from a woman aged 40 to 49 who had recovered from COVID-19. In nucleotide form, the sequence is TGTGCCACCAGCAGAGATTTGGGCCTATCCTCCTACGAGCAGTACTTC. This codes for CATSRDLGLSSYEQYF.